These 27 T cell receptor beta chains came from one sample sequenced in a study of neurological immune-mediated disorders. MiXCR was run by TCRdb on the 5' RACE reads, yielding one entry per CDR3 protein. The table includes roughly 19,000 distinct CDR3 sequences, more than 14% detected once. Sequenced sample: PBMCs. The receptors shown here come from a female donor with HTLV-1-associated myelopathy (HAM/TSP).

This clonotype appeared many times. V is TRBV11-2 and J is TRBJ1-5; D is uncertain. The CDR3 extends over 15 amino acids. V dropped 0 bases and J dropped 4 bases, with 10 bases sitting between them. Germline assignment: CDR1 SGHAT and CDR2 FQNNGV. The CDR3 DNA follows: TGTGCCAGCAGCTTAGATACAGCCCTAAATCAGCCCCAGCATTTT. As protein: CASSLDTALNQPQHF.

The sample holds many counts of this clonotype. The rearrangement uses TRBV7-2 and TRBJ1-2; 9 bases map to TRBD1. The CDR3 is 16 residues long. In germline, CDR1 is SGHTA, CDR2 FQGNSA. V dropped 5 bases and J dropped 4; count of bases not matched to a gene: 11. In DNA form, the CDR3 reads TGTGCCAGCAGCAGCAATCGAGGACAGGGGAGCTATGGCTACACCTTC. Translating it yields CASSSNRGQGSYGYTF.

This clonotype was seen at least ten times. The DNA is omitted, as the CDR3 cannot be located on it reliably, and the CDR3 follows TCRdb's listing. The genes are TRBV7-2 and TRBJ1-6; the D call of TRBD1 is as the table states it, not checked on the DNA. The CDR3 is 13 residues long, counting both termini. Germline V gene lookup returns CDR1 SGHTA and CDR2 FQGNSA. This CDR3 reads CASSSRVGEGTHF.

This clonotype was counted at least ten times. The rearrangement uses TRBV10-2 and TRBJ1-4, with TRBD1 matching over 12 bases. The CDR3 is 14 residues long. V dropped 6 bases and J dropped 7; count of bases not matched to a gene: 3. In germline, CDR1 is WSHSY, CDR2 SAAADI. CDR3 bases: TGCGCCAGCAGCGGGACAGGGGGCCGTGAAAAACTGTTTTTT. It codes for CASSGTGGREKLFF.

This clonotype was seen ten or more times. The chain combines TRBV7-2 with TRBJ1-2; possible D gene TRBD1, 6 bases. CDR3 length: 13 residues. Germline CDR1 is SGHTA and CDR2 is FQGNSA. Trimming shortened V by 5 bases and J by 2 bases, and 9 bases separated the two germline ends. The CDR3 DNA reads TGTGCCAGCAGCCGTACAGGGAACTATGGCTACACCTTC. Protein: CASSRTGNYGYTF.

This clonotype was counted ten times or more. CDR3 coding DNA: TGTGCCAGCAGCTTATCCTCTTCCTATGGCACTAATGAAAAACTGTTTTTT. This translates into CASSLSSSYGTNEKLFF. V is TRBV7-6 and J is TRBJ1-4; no clear D gene. CDR3 length equals 17 residues. V lost 2 bases, J lost 2 bases, and 15 bases lay in between. The germline V gene encodes CDR1 SGHVS and CDR2 FNYEAQ.

The chain uses TRBV4-3 and TRBJ1-6, with D hard to call. V gave up 1 base and J gave up 3 bases, with 10 bases separating them. Germline V lookup: CDR1 LGHNA, CDR2 YSLEER. CDR3 length equals 16 residues. The CDR3 is CASSQAGGNYNSPLHF. Written as DNA, the CDR3 is TGCGCCAGCAGCCAAGCGGGCGGAAACTATAATTCACCCCTCCACTTT.

There are many counts of this clonotype. The chain has TRBV20-1 and TRBJ2-5; D gene unclear. The ends were cut back, 2 bases at V and 0 bases at J, with 7 bases in the middle. The germline gives CDR1 DFQATT, CDR2 SNEGSKA (reference sequence). The CDR3 totals 13 residues. The CDR3 DNA follows: TGCAGTGCTAGAAATTTGTACCAAGAGACCCAGTACTTC. The encoded protein is CSARNLYQETQYF.

This clonotype was found many times. This chain connects TRBV7-2 to TRBJ2-4; tentatively, D is TRBD1 (6 bases). Germline CDR1 is SGHTA and CDR2 is FQGNSA. The CDR3 runs to 17 residues. Trimming removed 3 bases at V and 0 bases at J, with 15 bases between. The CDR3 DNA reads as TGTGCCAGCAGCTTGACGGGACAAGCACTAGCCAAAAACATTCAGTACTTC. It yields the protein CASSLTGQALAKNIQYF.

This clonotype was observed at least ten times. This rearrangement joins TRBV7-9 to TRBJ2-3; D possibly corresponds to TRBD2 (6 bases). The CDR3 is 13 residues long. The germline CDR1 and CDR2 sequences are SEHNR and FQNEAQ (reference sequence). Trimming took 10 bases from V and 4 from J, leaving 15 bases between them. CDR3 loop: CATVAGGADTQYF. The CDR3 nucleotides are TGTGCCACGGTGGCAGGAGGGGCAGATACGCAGTATTTT.

This clonotype was seen at least ten times. This chain connects TRBV5-1 to TRBJ1-5; the D gene is possibly TRBD1 (6 bases). The CDR3 is 14 residues long. Germline-derived CDR1 and CDR2 are SGHRS and YFSETQ. V lost 4 bases and J 2 bases, leaving 10 bases between the germline ends. CDR3 region: CASSPEGGNQPQHF. In DNA, the CDR3 is TGCGCCAGCAGCCCCGAGGGGGGCAATCAGCCCCAGCATTTT.

Ten or more counts support this clonotype. V is TRBV7-9 and J is TRBJ2-2; D remains ambiguous. The V end was cut by 3 bases, the J end by 6 bases, with 5 bases between. The CDR3 totals 12 residues. Per germline, CDR1 SEHNR and CDR2 FQNEAQ (reference sequence). CDR3 loop: CASSFGSGELFF. CDR3 nucleotides: TGTGCCAGCAGCTTTGGGTCCGGGGAGCTGTTTTTT.

This clonotype was found a few times. The junction departs from the called germline gene at one end, perhaps through a read error. The chain combines TRBV19 with TRBJ1-5; D not resolved. The germline CDR1 and CDR2 sequences are LNHDA and SQIVND (reference sequence). The CDR3 sequence is 13 residues long. CDR3 region: CASSIDLDAKLAF. The CDR3 region has the DNA TGTGCCAGTAGTATAGATCTGGACGCAAAGCTGGCTTTT.

This clonotype was seen at least ten times. The genes are TRBV20-1 and TRBJ2-2; D remains ambiguous. This CDR3 is built from 12 residues. Germline V gives CDR1 DFQATT, CDR2 SNEGSKA (reference sequence). V lost 3 bases and J lost 4, with 6 bases in between. The DNA for the CDR3 is TGCAGTGCTAGCGGAATCACCGGGGAGCTGTTTTTT. Residues: CSASGITGELFF.

This clonotype was seen at least ten times. The chain carries TRBV5-1 and TRBJ2-2; D not certain. The CDR3 has 14 residues. Trimming took 2 bases from V and 4 from J, leaving 9 bases between them. Per the germline V gene, CDR1 is SGHRS and CDR2 is YFSETQ. The CDR3 spells CASSFLSLTGELFF. The CDR3 DNA reads as TGCGCCAGCAGCTTCCTGTCCCTCACCGGGGAGCTGTTTTTT.

Only one count was recorded for this clonotype. The V call is TRBV20-1, the J call TRBJ2-7; D is unclear. V dropped 0 bases and J dropped 0 bases, with 9 bases sitting between them. Looked up from germline, CDR1 is DFQATT and CDR2 is SNEGSKA (reference sequence). This CDR3 comprises 14 residues. CDR3 loop: CSARDMGNSYEQYF. Here the CDR3 DNA reads TGCAGTGCTAGAGATATGGGCAACTCCTACGAGCAGTACTTC.

This clonotype was counted many times. V and J are TRBV29-1 and TRBJ2-1; D gene unclear. CDR3 length: 13 residues. Trimming removed 1 base at V and 10 bases at J, with 14 bases between. Germline loops: CDR1 SQVTM, CDR2 ANQGSEA. CDR3 amino acids: CSVEGTALLEQFF. The CDR3 nucleotides read TGCAGCGTTGAAGGGACGGCGCTACTCGAGCAGTTCTTC.

This clonotype was counted ten times or more. The gene calls are TRBV7-6 and TRBJ2-1; 10 bases align to TRBD2. The CDR3 runs 16 residues. With V trimmed by 4 bases and J by 0 bases, 3 bases remained unmatched. Germline assignment: CDR1 SGHVS and CDR2 FNYEAQ. This CDR3 reads CASSSPSGSSYNEQFF. The CDR3 nucleotides are TGTGCCAGCAGCTCGCCTAGCGGGAGCTCCTACAATGAGCAGTTCTTC.

The chain uses TRBV5-5 and TRBJ1-1, with TRBD1 as a possible D gene (5 bases). CDR3 length: 13 amino acids. The germline V gene has CDR1 SGHKS and CDR2 YYEKEE (reference sequence). Trimming took 4 bases from V and 1 from J, leaving 8 bases between them. CDR3 sequence: CASSPGPNTEAFF. CDR3 in DNA: TGTGCCAGCAGCCCGGGACCGAACACTGAAGCTTTCTTT.

The rearrangement uses TRBV9 and TRBJ1-2; D uncertain. CDR3 length: 11 residues. Germline-derived CDR1 and CDR2 are SGDLS and YYNGEE. Trimming removed 3 bases at V and 2 bases at J, with 2 bases between. CDR3 residues: CASSENYGYTF. The CDR3 region has the DNA TGTGCCAGCAGCGAAAACTATGGCTACACCTTC. The full variable domain, in which reference TRBV9 and TRBJ1-2 provide the parts outside the CDR3, is DSGVTQTPKHLITATGQRVTLRCSPRSGDLSVYWYQQSLDQGLQFLIQYYNGEERAKGNILERFSAQQFPDLHSELNLSSLELGDSALYFCASSENYGYTFGSGTRLTVV.

This clonotype rates as medium-sized. The chain uses TRBV7-2 and TRBJ2-1; D is ambiguous. Per the germline V gene, CDR1 is SGHTA and CDR2 is FQGNSA. CDR3 size: 15 residues. Trimming stripped 4 bases from V and 6 bases from J, with 16 bases between. CDR3 in amino acids: CASSSKKADGNEQFF. CDR3 sequence (DNA): TGTGCCAGCAGCTCAAAAAAGGCGGATGGCAATGAGCAGTTCTTC.

There are many counts of this clonotype. One end of the junction fails to match germline, which may point to a read error. J is TRBJ2-3 and V is TRBV10-2, with 8 bases fitting TRBD2. This CDR3 contains 13 residues. Per the germline V gene, CDR1 is WSHSY and CDR2 is SAAADI. DNA for the CDR3: TGCGCCAGCAGTCGAACTAGCGGCGAAAAAGGGTTCTTT. Encoded protein: CASSRTSGEKGFF.

In its sample, this clonotype was seen many times. The chain joins TRBV5-1 to TRBJ2-5; 11 nucleotides align to TRBD2. With 1 base clipped from V and 4 bases from J, the junction kept 3 bases outside the gene matches. Germline V gene data show CDR1 as SGHRS and CDR2 as YFSETQ. This CDR3 is built from 15 residues. The CDR3 nucleotides are TGCGCCAGCAGCTTGCTAGCGGGGGGTACAGAGACCCAGTACTTC. It encodes CASSLLAGGTETQYF.

This clonotype was seen repeatedly, ten times or more. V usage is TRBV20-1 and J usage is TRBJ2-2, with D tentatively TRBD2 (5 bases). V lost 3 bases to trimming and J lost 8 bases, with 22 bases between them. Germline CDR1 and CDR2: DFQATT and SNEGSKA (reference sequence). CDR3 length: 16 residues. CDR3 protein: CSASTLTSSVGGELFF. CDR3 in DNA: TGCAGTGCTAGTACCCTAACTAGTTCAGTTGGTGGGGAGCTGTTTTTT.

At least ten counts were recorded for this clonotype. This chain uses TRBV7-9 with TRBJ2-1, with 9 bases identical to TRBD2. The CDR3 is 17 amino acids. V lost 5 bases, J lost 4 bases, and 12 bases stayed unmatched. Germline-derived CDR1 and CDR2 are SEHNR and FQNEAQ (reference sequence). The CDR3 loop reads CASSPGVAGVTYNEQFF. The DNA for the CDR3 is TGTGCCAGCAGCCCCGGAGTAGCGGGAGTGACATACAATGAGCAGTTCTTC.

This clonotype was counted ten times or more. The rearrangement uses TRBV20-1 and TRBJ1-1, with a weak D call TRBD1 (5 bases). The CDR3 is made up of 12 amino acids. V dropped 3 bases and J dropped 7 bases, with 12 bases sitting between them. Germline V gene sequence: CDR1 DFQATT, CDR2 SNEGSKA (reference sequence). The CDR3: CSASAGMDEAFF. The CDR3 DNA is TGCAGTGCTAGTGCAGGGATGGATGAAGCTTTCTTT.

In its sample, this clonotype is medium-sized. This chain connects TRBV20-1 to TRBJ2-5; 8 positions match TRBD2. Per germline, CDR1 DFQATT and CDR2 SNEGSKA (reference sequence). The ends lost 2 bases at V and 1 base at J; junction bases unmatched: 6. The CDR3 has 15 residues. CDR3 region: CSARRREGPQETQYF. The CDR3 nucleotides are TGCAGTGCTAGACGTCGGGAGGGTCCCCAAGAGACCCAGTACTTC.